This TCR beta chain appears in the sequencing data of a study of blood T cell repertoires in COVID-19. V was pared by 2 bases and J by 8 bases, with 7 bases of the junction left unmatched. CDR3 length: 14 residues. The germline CDR1 and CDR2 sequences are SQVTM and ANQGSEA. Individuals aged about 18 to 90 years were recruited from 24 US areas. The table lists this clone with a few counts. Here immunoSEQ multiplex PCR was the method, and the copy in TCRdb shows in-frame clones only, minus some. Of more than 200,000 clones in the sample, under 95% were seen once. The clonotype comes from a young woman who had recovered from COVID-19. Sequenced material: PBMCs or T cells enriched from blood (not recorded which). The chain links TRBV29-1 to TRBJ1-4, with TRBD1 matching over 8 bases. CDR3 nucleotides: TGCAGCGTTGAACAGACAGGGGTTGAAGAAAAACTGTTTTTT. Translation: CSVEQTGVEEKLFF. Full variable domain (rest looked up from reference TRBV29-1 and TRBJ1-4): SAVISQKPSRDICQRGTSLTIQCQVDSQVTMMFWYRQQPGQSLTLIATANQGSEATYESGFVIDKFPISRPNLTFSTLTVSNMSPEDSSIYLCSVEQTGVEEKLFFGSGTQLSVL.